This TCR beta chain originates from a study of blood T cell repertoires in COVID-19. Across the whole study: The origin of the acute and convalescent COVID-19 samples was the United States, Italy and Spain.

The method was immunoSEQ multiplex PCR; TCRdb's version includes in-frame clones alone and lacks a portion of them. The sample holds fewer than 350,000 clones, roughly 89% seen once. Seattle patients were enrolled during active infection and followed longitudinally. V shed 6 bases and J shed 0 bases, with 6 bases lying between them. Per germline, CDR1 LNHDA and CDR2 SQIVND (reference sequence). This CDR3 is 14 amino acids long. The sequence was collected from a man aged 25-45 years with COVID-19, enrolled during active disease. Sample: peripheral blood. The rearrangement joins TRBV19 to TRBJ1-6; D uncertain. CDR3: CASRVSSYNSPLHF. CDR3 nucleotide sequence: TGTGCCAGTAGAGTGAGCTCCTATAATTCACCCCTCCACTTT.